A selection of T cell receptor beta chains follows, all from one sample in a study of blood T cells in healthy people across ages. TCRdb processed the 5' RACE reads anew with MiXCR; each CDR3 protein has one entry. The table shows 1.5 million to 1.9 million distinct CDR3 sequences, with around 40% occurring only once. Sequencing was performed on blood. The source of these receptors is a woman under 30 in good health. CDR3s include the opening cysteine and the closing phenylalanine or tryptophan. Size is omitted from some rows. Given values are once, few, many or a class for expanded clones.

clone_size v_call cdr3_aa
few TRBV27 CASTIAGGGDTQYF
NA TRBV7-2 CASSLRSSGRSYNEQYF
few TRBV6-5 CASSYPPDTNTGELFF
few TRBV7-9 CASSLGTGSYYGYTF
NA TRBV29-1 CSVDSGLQQFF
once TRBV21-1 CASSKGQGESQETQYF
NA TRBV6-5 CASSYSTPTYNEQVF
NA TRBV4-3 CASSQVGARSEKLFF
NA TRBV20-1 CSARTASTGHGYTF
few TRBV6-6 CASSLPFSGNQETQYF
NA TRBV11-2 CASRSTGNEQFF
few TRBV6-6 CASMTFQPQHF
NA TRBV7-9 CASSLSGSAVIYGYTF
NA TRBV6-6 CASRGQGASTEAFF
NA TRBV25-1 CASSGKLKETQYF
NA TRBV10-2 CASSERSQGRAQPQHF
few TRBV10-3 CAISESLAGGLNEQYF
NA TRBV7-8 CASSPFGQYSNQPQHF
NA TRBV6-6 CASLGPEETEETQFF
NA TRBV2 CASPYAGQGANNEQFF
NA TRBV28 CASSSASGQIKENIQYF
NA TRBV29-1 CSVQVGAADTQYF
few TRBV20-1 CSARTSSGGGNTQYF